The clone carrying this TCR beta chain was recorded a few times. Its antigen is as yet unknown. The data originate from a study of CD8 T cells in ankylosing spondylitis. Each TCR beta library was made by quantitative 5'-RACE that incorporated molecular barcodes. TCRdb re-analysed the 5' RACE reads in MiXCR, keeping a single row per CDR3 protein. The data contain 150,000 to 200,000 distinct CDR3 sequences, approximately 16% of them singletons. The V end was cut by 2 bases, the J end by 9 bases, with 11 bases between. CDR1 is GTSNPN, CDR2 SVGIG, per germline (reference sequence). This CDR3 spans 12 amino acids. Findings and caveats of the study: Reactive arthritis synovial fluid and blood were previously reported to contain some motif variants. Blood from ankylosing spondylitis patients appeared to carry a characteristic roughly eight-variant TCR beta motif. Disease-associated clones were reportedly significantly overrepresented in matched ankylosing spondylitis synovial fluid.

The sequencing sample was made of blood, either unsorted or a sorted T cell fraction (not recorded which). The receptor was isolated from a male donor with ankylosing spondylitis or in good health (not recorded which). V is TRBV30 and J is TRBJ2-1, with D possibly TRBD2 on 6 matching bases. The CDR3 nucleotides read TGTGCCTGGAGTCTTAGCGGCGGTGAGCAGTTCTTC. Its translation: CAWSLSGGEQFF.